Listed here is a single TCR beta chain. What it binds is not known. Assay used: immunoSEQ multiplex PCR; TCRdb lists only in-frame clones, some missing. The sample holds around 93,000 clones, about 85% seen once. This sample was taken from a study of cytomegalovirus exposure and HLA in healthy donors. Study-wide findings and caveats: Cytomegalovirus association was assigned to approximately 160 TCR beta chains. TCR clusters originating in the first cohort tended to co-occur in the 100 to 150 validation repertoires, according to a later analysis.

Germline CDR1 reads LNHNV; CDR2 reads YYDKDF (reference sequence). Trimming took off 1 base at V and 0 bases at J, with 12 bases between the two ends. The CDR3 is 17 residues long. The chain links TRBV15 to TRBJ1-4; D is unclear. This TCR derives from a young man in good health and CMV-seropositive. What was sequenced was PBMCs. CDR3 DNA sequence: TGTGCCACCAGCAGAGCCCCCCTAGGAGCAACTAATGAAAAACTGTTTTTT. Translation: CATSRAPLGATNEKLFF.